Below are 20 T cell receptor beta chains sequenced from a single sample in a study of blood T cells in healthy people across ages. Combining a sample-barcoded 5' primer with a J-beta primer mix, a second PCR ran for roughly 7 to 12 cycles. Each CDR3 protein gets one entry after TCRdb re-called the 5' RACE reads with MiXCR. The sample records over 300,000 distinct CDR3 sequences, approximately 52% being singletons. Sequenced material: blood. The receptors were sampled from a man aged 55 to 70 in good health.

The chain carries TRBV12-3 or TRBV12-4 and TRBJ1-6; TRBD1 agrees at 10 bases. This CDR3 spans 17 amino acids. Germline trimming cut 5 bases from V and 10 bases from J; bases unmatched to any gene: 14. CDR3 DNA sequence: TGTGCCAGCAGTCTAAACCTTCCGGGACAGGGGAACTCACCCCTCCACTTT. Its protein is CASSLNLPGQGNSPLHF.

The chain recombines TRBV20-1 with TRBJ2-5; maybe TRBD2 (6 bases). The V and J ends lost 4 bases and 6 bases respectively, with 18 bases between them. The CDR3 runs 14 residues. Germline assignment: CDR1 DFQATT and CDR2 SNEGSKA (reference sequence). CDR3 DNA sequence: TGCAGTGCTACCCGGGACTGGACACAAAAGACCCAGTACTTC. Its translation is CSATRDWTQKTQYF.

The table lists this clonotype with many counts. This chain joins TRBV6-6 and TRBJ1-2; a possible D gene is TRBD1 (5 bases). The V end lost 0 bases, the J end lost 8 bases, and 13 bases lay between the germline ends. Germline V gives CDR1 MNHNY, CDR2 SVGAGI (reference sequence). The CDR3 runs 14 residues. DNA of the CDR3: TGTGCCAGCAGTTACTCGGGACTATATGGGGGCTACACCTTC. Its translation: CASSYSGLYGGYTF.

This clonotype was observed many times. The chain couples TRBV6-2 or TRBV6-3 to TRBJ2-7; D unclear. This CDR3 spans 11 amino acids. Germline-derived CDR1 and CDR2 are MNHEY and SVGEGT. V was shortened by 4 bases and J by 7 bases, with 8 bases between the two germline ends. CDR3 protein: CASSSIGEQYF. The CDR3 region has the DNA TGTGCCAGCAGTTCCATTGGGGAGCAGTACTTC.

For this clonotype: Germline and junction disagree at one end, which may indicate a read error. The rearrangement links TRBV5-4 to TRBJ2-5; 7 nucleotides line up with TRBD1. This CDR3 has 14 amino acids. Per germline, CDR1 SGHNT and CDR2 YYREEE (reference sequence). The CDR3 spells CVSTNAGTEETQYF. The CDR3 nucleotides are TGTGTCAGCACCAACGCCGGGACAGAAGAGACCCAGTACTTC.

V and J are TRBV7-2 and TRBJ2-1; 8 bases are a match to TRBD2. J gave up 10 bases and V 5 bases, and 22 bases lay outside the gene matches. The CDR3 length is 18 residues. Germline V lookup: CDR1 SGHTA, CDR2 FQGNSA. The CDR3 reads CASSKRTGGRSGSKEQFF. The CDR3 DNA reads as TGTGCCAGCAGCAAAAGGACTGGCGGGAGGTCGGGGTCCAAGGAGCAGTTCTTC.

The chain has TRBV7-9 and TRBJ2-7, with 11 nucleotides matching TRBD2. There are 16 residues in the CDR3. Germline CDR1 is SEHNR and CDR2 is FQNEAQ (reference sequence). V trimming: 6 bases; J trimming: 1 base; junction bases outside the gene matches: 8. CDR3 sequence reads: CASRASGRQNSYEQYF. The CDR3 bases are TGTGCCAGCAGGGCTAGCGGGAGGCAAAATTCCTACGAGCAGTACTTC.

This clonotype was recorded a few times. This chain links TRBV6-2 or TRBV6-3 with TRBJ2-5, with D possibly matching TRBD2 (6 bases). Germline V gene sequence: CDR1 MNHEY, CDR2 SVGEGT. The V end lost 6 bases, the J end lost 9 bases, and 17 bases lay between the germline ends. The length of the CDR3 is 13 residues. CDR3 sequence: CASSTTGTRAQYF. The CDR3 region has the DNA TGTGCCAGCAGCACCACCGGGACTCGGGCCCAGTACTTC.

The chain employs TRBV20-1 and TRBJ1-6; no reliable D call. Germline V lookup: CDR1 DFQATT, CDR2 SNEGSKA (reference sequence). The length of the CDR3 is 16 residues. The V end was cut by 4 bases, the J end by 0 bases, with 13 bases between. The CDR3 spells CSATSKASSYNSPLHF. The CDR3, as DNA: TGCAGTGCTACGTCCAAGGCCAGCTCCTATAATTCACCCCTCCACTTT.

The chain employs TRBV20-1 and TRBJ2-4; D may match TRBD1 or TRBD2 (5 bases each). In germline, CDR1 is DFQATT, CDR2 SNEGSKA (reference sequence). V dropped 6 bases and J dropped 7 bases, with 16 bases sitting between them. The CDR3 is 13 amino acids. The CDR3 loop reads CSADSGPKNIQYF. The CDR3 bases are TGCAGTGCCGACAGCGGACCGAAGAACATTCAGTACTTC.

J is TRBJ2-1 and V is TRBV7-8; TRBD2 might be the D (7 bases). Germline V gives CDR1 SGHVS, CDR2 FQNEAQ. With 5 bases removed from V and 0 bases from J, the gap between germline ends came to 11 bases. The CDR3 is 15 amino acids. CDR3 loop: CASSQGGGSYNEQFF. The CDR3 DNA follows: TGTGCCAGCAGCCAAGGGGGGGGCTCCTACAATGAGCAGTTCTTC.

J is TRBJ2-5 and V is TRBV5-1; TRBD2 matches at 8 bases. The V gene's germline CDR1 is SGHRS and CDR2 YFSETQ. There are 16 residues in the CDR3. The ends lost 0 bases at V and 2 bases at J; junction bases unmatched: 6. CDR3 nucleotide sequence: TGCGCCAGCAGCTTGGGGGTAGCGGGGAAGCAAGAGACCCAGTACTTC. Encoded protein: CASSLGVAGKQETQYF. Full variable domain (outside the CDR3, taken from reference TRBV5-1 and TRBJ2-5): KAGVTQTPRYLIKTRGQQVTLSCSPISGHRSVSWYQQTPGQGLQFLFEYFSETQRNKGNFPGRFSGRQFSNSRSEMNVSTLELGDSALYLCASSLGVAGKQETQYFGPGTRLLVL.

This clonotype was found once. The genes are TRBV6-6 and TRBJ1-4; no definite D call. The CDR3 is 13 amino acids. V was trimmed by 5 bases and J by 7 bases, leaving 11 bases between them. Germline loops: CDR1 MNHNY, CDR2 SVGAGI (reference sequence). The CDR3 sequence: CASSPPQSEKLFF. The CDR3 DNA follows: TGTGCCAGCAGTCCCCCACAGTCTGAAAAACTGTTTTTT.

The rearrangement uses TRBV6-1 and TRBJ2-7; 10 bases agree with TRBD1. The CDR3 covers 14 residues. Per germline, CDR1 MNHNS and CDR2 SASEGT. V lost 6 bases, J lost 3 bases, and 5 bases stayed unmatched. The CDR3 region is CASSDRGRNYEQYF. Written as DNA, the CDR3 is TGTGCCAGCAGCGACAGGGGGCGAAACTACGAGCAGTACTTC.

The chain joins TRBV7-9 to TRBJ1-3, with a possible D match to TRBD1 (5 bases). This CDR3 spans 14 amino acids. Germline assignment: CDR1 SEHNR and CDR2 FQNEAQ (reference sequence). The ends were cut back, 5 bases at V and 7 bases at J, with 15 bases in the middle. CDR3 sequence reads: CASSPVAAGNTIYF. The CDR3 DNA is TGTGCCAGCAGCCCCGTGGCGGCAGGGAACACCATATATTTT.

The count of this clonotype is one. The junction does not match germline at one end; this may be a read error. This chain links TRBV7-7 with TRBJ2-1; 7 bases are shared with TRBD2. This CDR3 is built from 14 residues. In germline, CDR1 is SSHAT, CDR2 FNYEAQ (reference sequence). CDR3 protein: CASSPGRERGEQFF. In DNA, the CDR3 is TGTGCTAGCAGCCCCGGGCGGGAGAGAGGAGAGCAGTTCTTC.

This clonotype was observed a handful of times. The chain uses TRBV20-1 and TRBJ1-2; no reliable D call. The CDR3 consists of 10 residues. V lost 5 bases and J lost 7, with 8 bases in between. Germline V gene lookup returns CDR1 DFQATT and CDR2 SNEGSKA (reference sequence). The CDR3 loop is CSAYGGGYTF. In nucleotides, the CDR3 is TGCAGTGCTTATGGAGGTGGCTACACCTTC.

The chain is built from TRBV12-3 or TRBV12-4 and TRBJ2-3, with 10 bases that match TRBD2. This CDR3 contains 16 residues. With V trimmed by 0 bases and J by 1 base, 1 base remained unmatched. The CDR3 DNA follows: TGTGCCAGCAGTTTAGCACTAGCGGGACGCACAGATACGCAGTATTTT. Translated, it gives CASSLALAGRTDTQYF.

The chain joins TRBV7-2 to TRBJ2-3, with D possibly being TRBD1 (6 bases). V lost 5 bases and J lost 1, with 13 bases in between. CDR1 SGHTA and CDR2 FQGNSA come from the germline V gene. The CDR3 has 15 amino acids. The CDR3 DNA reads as TGTGCCAGCAGCCGGCAGGACAGTCGCACAGATACGCAGTATTTT. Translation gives CASSRQDSRTDTQYF. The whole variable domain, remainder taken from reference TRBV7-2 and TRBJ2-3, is GAGVSQSPSNKVTEKGKDVELRCDPISGHTALYWYRQSLGQGLEFLIYFQGNSAPDKSGLPSDRFSAERTGGSVSTLTIQRTQQEDSAVYLCASSRQDSRTDTQYFGPGTRLTVL.

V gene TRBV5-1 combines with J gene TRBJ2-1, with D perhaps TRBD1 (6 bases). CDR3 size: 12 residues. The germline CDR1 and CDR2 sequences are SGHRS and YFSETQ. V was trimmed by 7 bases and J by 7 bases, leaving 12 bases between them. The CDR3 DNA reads TGCGCCAGCTTTTACAGGGAGAATGAGCAGTTCTTC. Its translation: CASFYRENEQFF.